This T cell receptor beta chain derives from a study of blood T cells in healthy people across ages. General study results and limits: Strong correlation existed between TCR beta diversity and naive T cell percentage. Measured against age, TCR beta diversity per million T cells decreased in a roughly linear manner. The study found more naive CD4+ cells and higher diversity in long-lived than aged donors.

Through a sample-barcoded 5' primer and a J-beta primer mix, a second PCR was run for about 6 to 11 cycles. Template switching added a 12-random-nucleotide identifier to every cDNA molecule. One entry per CDR3 protein, called by TCRdb with MiXCR from the 5' RACE reads. The table includes around 1,500,000 distinct CDR3 sequences, approximately 30% detected once. The V segment lost 3 bases and the J segment 6 bases; nucleotides outside the gene matches: 11. This CDR3 has 15 residues. Germline V gene lookup returns CDR1 SGHRS and CDR2 YFSETQ. To note about this clonotype: The antigen remains undetermined.

Source material: blood. This clonotype was obtained from a woman between 25 and 40 years old in good health. This chain uses TRBV5-1 with TRBJ2-7; 8 bases agree with TRBD2. The CDR3 coding sequence is TGCGCCAGCAGCTCTCGGACGGGAGGGCCCCGCGAGCAGTACTTC. This encodes CASSSRTGGPREQYF.